This T cell receptor beta chain was observed in a study of blood T cells in healthy people across ages. The study, taken as a whole, reports: With age, beta diversity per million T cells declined roughly linearly, significantly by 30 to 50.

Germline V gives CDR1 SGHTA, CDR2 FQGNSA. This CDR3 has 15 amino acids. With a J-beta primer mix and a sample-barcoded 5' primer, a second PCR ran about 7 to 11 cycles. Via MiXCR, TCRdb re-called the 5' RACE reads, giving one row per CDR3 protein. The table has roughly 800,000 distinct CDR3 sequences, around a quarter seen once. Comment on this clonotype: Antigen unknown. Germline is not matched at one junction end, which may reflect a read error.

These same records also appear under a second study, on T cells of mothers and their children. That source reports: It was observed that no persistent microchimeric T cell clones could be detected.

Sequencing was done on a sample of blood. The chain is built from TRBV7-2 and TRBJ2-5; TRBD2 aligns across 7 bases. This clonotype was sampled from a boy younger than 18 in good health. CDR3 sequence (DNA): TGTGCCAGCAGCCGGCCCGGGGGAGGGAAAGAGTCCCAGTACTTC. Translating it yields CASSRPGGGKESQYF.